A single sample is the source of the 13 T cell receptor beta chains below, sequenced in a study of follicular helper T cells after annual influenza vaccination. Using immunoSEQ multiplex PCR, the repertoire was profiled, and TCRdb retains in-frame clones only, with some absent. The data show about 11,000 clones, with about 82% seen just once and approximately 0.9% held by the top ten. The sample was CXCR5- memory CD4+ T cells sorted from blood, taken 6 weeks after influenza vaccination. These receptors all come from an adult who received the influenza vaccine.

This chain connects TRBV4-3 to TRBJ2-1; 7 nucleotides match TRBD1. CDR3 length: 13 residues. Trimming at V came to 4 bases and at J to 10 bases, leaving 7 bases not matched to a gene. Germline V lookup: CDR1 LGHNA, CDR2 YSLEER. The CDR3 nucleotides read TGCGCCAGCAGCCGCCAGACAGGGTCCGAGCAGTTCTTC. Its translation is CASSRQTGSEQFF.

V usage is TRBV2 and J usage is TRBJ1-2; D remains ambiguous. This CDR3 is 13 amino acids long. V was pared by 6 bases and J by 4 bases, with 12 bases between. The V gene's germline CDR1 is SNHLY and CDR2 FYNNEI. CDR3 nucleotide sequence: TGTGCCAGCAGACAAGACGGAAGCTATGGCTACACCTTC. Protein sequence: CASRQDGSYGYTF. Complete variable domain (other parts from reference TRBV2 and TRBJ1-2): EPEVTQTPSHQVTQMGQEVILRCVPISNHLYFYWYRQILGQKVEFLVSFYNNEISEKSEIFDDQFSVERPDGSNFTLKIRSTKLEDSAMYFCASRQDGSYGYTFGSGTRLTVV.

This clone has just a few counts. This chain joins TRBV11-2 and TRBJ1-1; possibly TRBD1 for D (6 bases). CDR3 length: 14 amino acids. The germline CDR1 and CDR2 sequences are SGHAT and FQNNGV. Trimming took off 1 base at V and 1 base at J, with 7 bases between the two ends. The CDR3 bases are TGTGCCAGCAGCTTAGGGGGGCCGAACACTGAAGCTTTCTTT. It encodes CASSLGGPNTEAFF. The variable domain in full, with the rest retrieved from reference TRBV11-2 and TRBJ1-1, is EAGVAQSPRYKIIEKRQSVAFWCNPISGHATLYWYQQILGQGPKLLIQFQNNGVVDDSQLPKDRFSAERLKGVDSTLKIQPAKLEDSAVYLCASSLGGPNTEAFFGQGTRLTVV.

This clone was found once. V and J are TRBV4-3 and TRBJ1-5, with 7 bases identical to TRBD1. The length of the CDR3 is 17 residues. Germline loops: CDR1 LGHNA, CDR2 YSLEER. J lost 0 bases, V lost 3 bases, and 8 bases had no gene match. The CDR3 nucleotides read TGCGCCAGCAGCCAGGGGACAGCCTTTGATAGCAATCAGCCCCAGCATTTT. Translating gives CASSQGTAFDSNQPQHF.

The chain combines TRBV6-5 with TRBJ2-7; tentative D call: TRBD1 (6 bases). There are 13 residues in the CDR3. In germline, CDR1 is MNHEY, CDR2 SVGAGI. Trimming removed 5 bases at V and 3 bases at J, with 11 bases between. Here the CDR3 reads CASSTRDNYEQYF. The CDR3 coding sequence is TGTGCCAGCAGTACCCGGGACAACTACGAGCAGTACTTC.

CDR3 DNA sequence: TGTGCCAGCAGCCCCCGTAGTTGGGGGGGAGATACGCAGTATTTT. It specifies CASSPRSWGGDTQYF. J is TRBJ2-3 and V is TRBV7-2; 7 nucleotides line up with TRBD2. This CDR3 comprises 15 residues. Germline V gives CDR1 SGHTA, CDR2 FQGNSA. V lost 5 bases and J lost 5; bases outside the gene matches: 10.

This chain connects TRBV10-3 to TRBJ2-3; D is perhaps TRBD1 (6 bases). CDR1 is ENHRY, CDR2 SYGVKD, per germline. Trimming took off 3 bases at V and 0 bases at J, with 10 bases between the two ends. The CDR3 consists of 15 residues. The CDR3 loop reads CAISEGGPSTDTQYF. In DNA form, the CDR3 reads TGTGCCATCAGTGAAGGGGGTCCGAGCACAGATACGCAGTATTTT.

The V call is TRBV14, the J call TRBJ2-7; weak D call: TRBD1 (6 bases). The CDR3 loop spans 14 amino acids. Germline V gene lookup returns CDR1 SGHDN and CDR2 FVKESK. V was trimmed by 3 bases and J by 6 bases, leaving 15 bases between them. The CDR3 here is CASSQAMGASEQYF. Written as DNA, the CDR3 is TGTGCCAGCAGCCAGGCAATGGGGGCCTCCGAGCAGTACTTC.

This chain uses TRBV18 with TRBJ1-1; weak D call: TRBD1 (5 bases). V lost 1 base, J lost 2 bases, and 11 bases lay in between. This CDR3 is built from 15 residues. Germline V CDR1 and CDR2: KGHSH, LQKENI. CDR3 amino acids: CASSPRDRHNTEAFF. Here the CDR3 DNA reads TGTGCCAGCTCACCACGAGACAGACATAACACTGAAGCTTTCTTT.

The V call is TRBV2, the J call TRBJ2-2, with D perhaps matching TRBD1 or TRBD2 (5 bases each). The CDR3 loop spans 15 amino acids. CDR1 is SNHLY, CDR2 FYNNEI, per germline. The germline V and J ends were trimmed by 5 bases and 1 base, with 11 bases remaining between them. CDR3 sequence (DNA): TGTGCCAGCAGTTTCGGGGCTAGGAACACCGGGGAGCTGTTTTTT. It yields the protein CASSFGARNTGELFF.

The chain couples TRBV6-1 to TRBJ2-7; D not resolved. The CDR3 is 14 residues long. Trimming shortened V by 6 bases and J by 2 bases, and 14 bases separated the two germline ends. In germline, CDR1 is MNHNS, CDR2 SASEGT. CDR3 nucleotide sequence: TGTGCCAGCAGGTCCGCCTTGGTCCCCTACGAGCAGTACTTC. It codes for CASRSALVPYEQYF.

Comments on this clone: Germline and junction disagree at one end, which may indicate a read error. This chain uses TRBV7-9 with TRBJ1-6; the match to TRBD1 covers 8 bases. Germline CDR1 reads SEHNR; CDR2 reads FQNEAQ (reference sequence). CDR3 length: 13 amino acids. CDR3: CASGQGLNSPLHF. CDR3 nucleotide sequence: TGTGCCAGTGGACAGGGCCTAAATTCTCCCCTCCACTTT.

This CDR3 is CASRREVQGLGETQYF. The DNA for the CDR3 is TGCGCCAGCAGGCGGGAGGTTCAGGGTTTGGGAGAGACCCAGTACTTC. V gene TRBV5-1 combines with J gene TRBJ2-5, with TRBD2 matching 8 bases. V trimming: 5 bases; J trimming: 4 bases; junction bases outside the gene matches: 13. The CDR3 runs 16 residues. The germline V gene encodes CDR1 SGHRS and CDR2 YFSETQ.